This T cell receptor beta chain was sequenced in a study of neurological immune-mediated disorders. This clonotype was seen many times. The ends were cut back, 2 bases at V and 5 bases at J, with 17 bases in the middle. CDR3 length equals 16 residues. Germline values: CDR1 SGHKS, CDR2 YYEKEE (reference sequence). Synthesis of cDNA was accomplished via 5'RACE employing 10-nucleotide random UMIs. Using its own MiXCR run on the 5' RACE reads, TCRdb lists one record per CDR3 protein. Found here are about 37,000 distinct CDR3 sequences, roughly 11% of them singletons; the top ten hold 3% to 4%. The TCR originated in a young woman with HTLV-1-associated myelopathy (HAM/TSP). Sequencing input: CD4+ T cells from blood. The V and J genes are TRBV5-5 and TRBJ1-5, with D unresolved. The CDR3 region is CASSFGLWTRDQPQHF. The CDR3 DNA reads TGTGCCAGCAGCTTCGGGTTATGGACTAGGGATCAGCCCCAGCATTTT.